This TCR beta chain derives from a study of T cells in Graves' hyperthyroidism and ophthalmopathy. In germline, CDR1 is SEHNR, CDR2 FQNEAQ (reference sequence). The CDR3 sequence is 15 residues long. J gave up 5 bases and V 5 bases, and 6 bases lay outside the gene matches. This clonotype was observed many times. RNA transcripts were the template for amplifying TCR beta CDR3 regions. In the first-round RT-PCR of the TCR CDR3, the HTBI primer set was used. One entry per CDR3 protein results from TCRdb running MiXCR on the multiplex PCR reads. The data show around 440,000 distinct CDR3 sequences, 15% to 17% seen once.

This chain links TRBV7-9 with TRBJ2-1, with TRBD2 matching 10 bases. Sequenced sample: blood. This TCR was sampled from a woman under 30 with Graves' hyperthyroidism. The CDR3 sequence is CASSDTSGIHNEQFF. As DNA, the CDR3 is TGTGCCAGCAGCGATACTAGCGGGATTCACAATGAGCAGTTCTTC.